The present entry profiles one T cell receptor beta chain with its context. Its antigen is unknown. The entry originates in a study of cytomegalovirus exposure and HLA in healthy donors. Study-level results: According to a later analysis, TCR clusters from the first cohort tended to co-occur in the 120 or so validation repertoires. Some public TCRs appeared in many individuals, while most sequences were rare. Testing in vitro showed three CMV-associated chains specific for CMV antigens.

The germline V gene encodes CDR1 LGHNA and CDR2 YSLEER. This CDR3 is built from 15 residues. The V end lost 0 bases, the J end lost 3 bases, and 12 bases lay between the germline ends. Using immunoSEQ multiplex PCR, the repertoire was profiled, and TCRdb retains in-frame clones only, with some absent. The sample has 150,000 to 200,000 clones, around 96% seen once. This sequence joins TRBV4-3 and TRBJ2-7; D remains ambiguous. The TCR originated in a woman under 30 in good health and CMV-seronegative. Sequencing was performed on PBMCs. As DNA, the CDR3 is TGCGCCAGCAGCCAAGATAGGAGTACCTACTACGAGCAGTACTTC. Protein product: CASSQDRSTYYEQYF.